The next 17 T cell receptor beta chains were all read from a single sample in a study of tumor-infiltrating lymphocytes in localized non-small cell lung cancer. The repertoire was sequenced with immunoSEQ multiplex PCR; TCRdb's copy has only in-frame clones and lacks some. The table shows approximately 7,200 clones, with about 65% occurring only once. The source material was lung tumor tissue. Receptor source: a human donor with non-small cell lung cancer.

The CDR3 is CASSLISSYNSPLHF. CDR3 bases: TGCGCCAGCAGCTTGATCAGCTCCTATAATTCACCCCTCCACTTT. The chain uses TRBV5-1 and TRBJ1-6; D gene ambiguous. The CDR3 sequence is 15 residues long. From germline, CDR1 is SGHRS and CDR2 YFSETQ. The ends were cut back, 1 base at V and 0 bases at J, with 5 bases in the middle. Using reference TRBV5-1 and TRBJ1-6 for the parts outside the CDR3, the full variable domain is KAGVTQTPRYLIKTRGQQVTLSCSPISGHRSVSWYQQTPGQGLQFLFEYFSETQRNKGNFPGRFSGRQFSNSRSEMNVSTLELGDSALYLCASSLISSYNSPLHFGNGTRLTVT.

The chain couples TRBV7-9 to TRBJ1-5; no clear D. Germline V CDR1 and CDR2: SEHNR, FQNEAQ (reference sequence). V was trimmed by 9 bases and J by 3 bases, leaving 9 bases between them. There are 12 residues in the CDR3. For the CDR3, the DNA is TGTGCCAGTCGGACGGACAATCAGCCCCAGCATTTT. As protein: CASRTDNQPQHF.

The chain couples TRBV11-2 to TRBJ1-2; 9 positions agree with TRBD1. This CDR3 region has 15 residues. CDR1 is SGHAT, CDR2 FQNNGV, per germline. V lost 5 bases to trimming and J lost 8 bases; unmatched junction nucleotides: 12. This CDR3 reads CASSPGWTGDSGYTF. The CDR3 bases are TGTGCCAGCAGCCCAGGCTGGACAGGGGATTCGGGCTACACCTTC.

The chain joins TRBV11-2 to TRBJ2-2; no clear D gene. Per the germline V gene, CDR1 is SGHAT and CDR2 is FQNNGV. Trimming took off 5 bases at V and 1 base at J, with 8 bases between the two ends. This CDR3 is built from 14 residues. CDR3 sequence: CASSLRWNTGELFF. CDR3 in DNA: TGTGCCAGCAGCCTCAGGTGGAACACCGGGGAGCTGTTTTTT.

This clone has more than one count but fewer than ten. This sequence joins TRBV4-1 and TRBJ2-1; D gene ambiguous. The CDR3 sequence is 16 residues long. Trimming shortened V by 0 bases and J by 9 bases, and 18 bases separated the two germline ends. CDR1 is MGHRA and CDR2 is YSYEKL in the germline V gene. CDR3 DNA: TGCGCCAGCAGCCAAGATATTATCGGGCAGTTTGGTGAGCAGTTCTTC. Encoded protein: CASSQDIIGQFGEQFF.

The rearrangement uses TRBV6-1 and TRBJ2-7; D gene unclear. The ends were cut back, 2 bases at V and 2 bases at J, with 7 bases in the middle. CDR1 MNHNS and CDR2 SASEGT come from the germline V gene. This CDR3 has 13 residues. The CDR3 loop is CASSESQAYEQYF. The CDR3 nucleotides read TGTGCCAGCAGTGAAAGCCAAGCCTACGAGCAGTACTTC.

The chain couples TRBV27 to TRBJ1-1; D perhaps matches TRBD1 (5 bases). V lost 2 bases to trimming and J lost 8 bases, with 15 bases between them. The length of the CDR3 is 14 residues. Germline V gene sequence: CDR1 MNHEY, CDR2 SMNVEV (reference sequence). The CDR3 sequence is CASSLGGTGVEAFF. The CDR3 DNA reads TGTGCCAGCAGTTTAGGGGGTACAGGTGTCGAAGCTTTCTTT.

V usage is TRBV5-4 and J usage is TRBJ2-3; D may be TRBD2 (6 bases). V was cut by 4 bases and J by 7 bases, with 19 bases left in between. The CDR3 is made up of 15 amino acids. Germline V CDR1 and CDR2: SGHNT, YYREEE (reference sequence). In DNA form, the CDR3 reads TGTGCCAGCAGCCCGCGGGACCGAGTAGGAAATACGCAGTATTTT. Translating it yields CASSPRDRVGNTQYF.

J is TRBJ1-2 and V is TRBV6-5, with 10 nucleotides matching TRBD1. The CDR3 extends over 14 amino acids. The V and J ends lost 7 bases and 8 bases, in that order; junction bases with no gene match: 10. Germline V gene lookup returns CDR1 MNHEY and CDR2 SVGAGI. The CDR3 here is CASNPAGDRGGYTF. The CDR3 nucleotides read TGTGCCAGCAACCCCGCGGGGGACAGGGGCGGCTACACCTTC.

This chain uses TRBV18 with TRBJ2-7; TRBD2 agrees at 7 bases. Losses at the gene ends were 6 bases for V and 7 bases for J; bases not matched to a gene: 12. This CDR3 has 14 residues. CDR1 KGHSH and CDR2 LQKENI come from the germline V gene. The CDR3 region has the DNA TGTGCCAGCTCTCCAAGCGGGGCCCCTAAGGAGCAGTACTTC. As protein: CASSPSGAPKEQYF.

This clone was found a few times. V is TRBV9 and J is TRBJ2-2; 14 positions match TRBD2. Trimming removed 3 bases from V and 6 bases from J; junction bases left unmatched: 1. From germline, CDR1 is SGDLS and CDR2 YYNGEE. CDR3 length: 15 residues. CDR3 sequence reads: CASSATSGGAGELFF. Here the CDR3 DNA reads TGTGCCAGCAGCGCGACTAGCGGGGGGGCCGGGGAGCTGTTTTTT.

The V call is TRBV5-6, the J call TRBJ2-5; TRBD2 aligns across 7 bases. V was pared by 8 bases and J by 1 base, with 5 bases of the junction left unmatched. The CDR3 contains 13 residues. The germline gives CDR1 SGHDT, CDR2 YYEEEE. CDR3: CARRRTSQETQYF. CDR3 coding DNA: TGTGCCAGGCGACGGACTAGCCAAGAGACCCAGTACTTC. Supplemented by reference TRBV5-6 and TRBJ2-5, the full variable domain reads DAGVTQSPTHLIKTRGQQVTLRCSPKSGHDTVSWYQQALGQGPQFIFQYYEEEERQRGNFPDRFSGHQFPNYSSELNVNALLLGDSALYLCARRRTSQETQYFGPGTRLLVL.

This sequence joins TRBV6-4 and TRBJ1-2; 7 bases map to TRBD1. CDR3 length: 15 residues. The ends lost 0 bases at V and 6 bases at J; junction bases unmatched: 7. From germline, CDR1 is MRHNA and CDR2 SNTAGT. DNA for the CDR3: TGTGCCAGCAGTGACTCTACAGACAGGGTCGATGGCTACACCTTC. Translated: CASSDSTDRVDGYTF.

For the CDR3, the DNA is TGTGCCAGCAGCTTAAACGGGCCTAACAATGAGCAGTTCTTC. It is translated as CASSLNGPNNEQFF. This chain uses TRBV7-2 with TRBJ2-1; D uncertain. The germline V gene has CDR1 SGHTA and CDR2 FQGNSA. This CDR3 is 14 amino acids long. Trimming left V 2 bases short and J 5 bases short, with 10 bases between.

The chain employs TRBV2 and TRBJ2-7; D ambiguous. Trimming left V 1 base short and J 6 bases short, with 10 bases between. The CDR3 totals 13 residues. In germline, CDR1 is SNHLY, CDR2 FYNNEI. The CDR3 is CASSEEAIGEQYF. In nucleotides, the CDR3 is TGTGCCAGCAGTGAAGAGGCGATCGGCGAGCAGTACTTC.

A few counts support this clone. This chain joins TRBV7-2 and TRBJ1-1; no reliable D call. CDR1 is SGHTA and CDR2 is FQGNSA in the germline V gene. The CDR3 runs to 13 residues. V was cut by 4 bases and J by 8 bases, with 14 bases left in between. The CDR3 region is CASSSPFPSEAFF. The CDR3 bases are TGTGCCAGCAGCTCCCCGTTTCCTTCGGAAGCTTTCTTT. Using reference TRBV7-2 and TRBJ1-1 for the parts outside the CDR3, the full variable domain is GAGVSQSPSNKVTEKGKDVELRCDPISGHTALYWYRQSLGQGLEFLIYFQGNSAPDKSGLPSDRFSAERTGGSVSTLTIQRTQQEDSAVYLCASSSPFPSEAFFGQGTRLTVV.

A word on this clone: A read error is possible here, since a much larger clone lies one base away. This sample includes further DNA sequences coding for the same CDR3. This sequence joins TRBV6-5 and TRBJ1-6, with D unresolved. V lost 6 bases, J lost 10 bases, and 13 bases lay in between. The germline gives CDR1 MNHEY, CDR2 SVGAGI. The length of the CDR3 is 13 residues. CDR3 residues: CASSQPPGSPLHF. The CDR3 DNA reads as TGTGCCAGCAGCCAACCACCTGGCTCACCCCTCCACTTT.